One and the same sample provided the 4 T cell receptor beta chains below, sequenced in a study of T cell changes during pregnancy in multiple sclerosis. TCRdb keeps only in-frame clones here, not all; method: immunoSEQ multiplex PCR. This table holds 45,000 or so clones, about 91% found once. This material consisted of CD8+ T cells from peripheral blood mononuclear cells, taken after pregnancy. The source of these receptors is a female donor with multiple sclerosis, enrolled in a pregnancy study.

The CDR3, as DNA: TGTGCCTGGAGTGCGGGAGTCTACACAGATACGCAGTATTTT. Encoded protein: CAWSAGVYTDTQYF. V is TRBV30 and J is TRBJ2-3; TRBD2 might be the D (6 bases). The length of the CDR3 is 14 residues. The V and J ends lost 1 base and 2 bases respectively, with 10 bases between them. Germline values: CDR1 GTSNPN, CDR2 SVGIG (reference sequence).

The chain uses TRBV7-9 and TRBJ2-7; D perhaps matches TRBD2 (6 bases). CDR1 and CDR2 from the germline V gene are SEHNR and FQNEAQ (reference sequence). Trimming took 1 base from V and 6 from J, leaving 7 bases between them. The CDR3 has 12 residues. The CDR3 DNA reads TGTGCCAGCAGCTTAGGGAGGGGCGAGCAGTACTTC. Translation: CASSLGRGEQYF.

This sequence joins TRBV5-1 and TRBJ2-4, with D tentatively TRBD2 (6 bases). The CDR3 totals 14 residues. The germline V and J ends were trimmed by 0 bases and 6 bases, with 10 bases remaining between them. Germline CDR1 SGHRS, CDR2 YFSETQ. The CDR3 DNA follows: TGCGCCAGCAGCTTGGGACTGGAGGGAAACATTCAGTACTTC. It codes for CASSLGLEGNIQYF.

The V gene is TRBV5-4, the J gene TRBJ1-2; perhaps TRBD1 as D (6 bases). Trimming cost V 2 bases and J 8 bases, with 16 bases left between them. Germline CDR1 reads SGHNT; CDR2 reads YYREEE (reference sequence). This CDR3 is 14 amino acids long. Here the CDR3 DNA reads TGTGCCAGCAGCTTCCGACAGGCCCTAGGCGGCTACACCTTC. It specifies CASSFRQALGGYTF. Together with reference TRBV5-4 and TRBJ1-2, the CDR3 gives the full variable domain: ETGVTQSPTHLIKTRGQQVTLRCSSQSGHNTVSWYQQALGQGPQFIFQYYREEENGRGNFPPRFSGLQFPNYSSELNVNALELDDSALYLCASSFRQALGGYTFGSGTRLTVV.